Below, 28 T cell receptor beta chains from the same sample are listed, as sequenced in a study of CD4 T cells in relation to SARS-CoV-2 and coronaviruses. Unexposed donor CD4+ T cells date from about 2011-2018, before the COVID-19 pandemic. The cells were cultured for approximately 10 days before CD4+ T cells were isolated. These TCRs are of unknown antigen specificity. Profiling relied on immunoSEQ multiplex PCR, and the TCRdb table lists in-frame clones only, not all of them. The table includes fewer than 25,000 clones, 68% detected once. The sample was CD4+ T cells from PBMCs, cultured in vitro. These receptors all stem from a human donor in good health.

CDR3: CASSQDYSSTGNTIYF. Written as DNA, the CDR3 is TGCGCCAGCAGCCAAGACTACAGTTCGACCGGAAACACCATATATTTT. V usage is TRBV4-3 and J usage is TRBJ1-3; no clear D gene. There are 16 residues in the CDR3. Germline loops: CDR1 LGHNA, CDR2 YSLEER. The V gene lost 0 bases and the J gene lost 4 bases, with 13 bases spanning the gap.

V is TRBV7-2 and J is TRBJ2-5; 9 positions match TRBD2. Trimming cost V 0 bases and J 5 bases; bases outside gene matches: 7. This CDR3 has 16 residues. Germline CDR1 and CDR2: SGHTA and FQGNSA. In nucleotides, the CDR3 is TGTGCCAGCAGCTTAGCTGCGCGGGGGGGCGGGGAGACCCAGTACTTC. It is translated as CASSLAARGGGETQYF.

This clone was seen a few times. The rearrangement uses TRBV30 and TRBJ1-4; 7 bases line up with TRBD1. With 5 bases clipped from V and 5 bases from J, the junction kept 2 bases outside the gene matches. The CDR3 consists of 12 residues. Germline V CDR1 and CDR2: GTSNPN, SVGIG (reference sequence). CDR3 region: CAWGTANEKLFF. The CDR3 coding sequence is TGTGCCTGGGGGACAGCGAATGAAAAACTGTTTTTT. The full variable domain, rest sourced from reference TRBV30 and TRBJ1-4, is SQTIHQWPATLVQPVGSPLSLECTVEGTSNPNLYWYRQAAGRGLQLLFYSVGIGQISSEVPQNLSASRPQDRQFILSSKKLLLSDSGFYLCAWGTANEKLFFGSGTQLSVL.

The chain recombines TRBV3-1 (or the pseudogene TRBV3-2) with TRBJ2-7; D is possibly TRBD2 (5 bases). CDR1 and CDR2 from the germline V gene are LGHDT and YNNKEL (reference sequence). V was shortened by 4 bases and J by 5 bases, with 12 bases between the two germline ends. The CDR3 contains 13 residues. The CDR3 spells CASSLTNTHEQYF. Here the CDR3 DNA reads TGTGCCAGCAGCCTGACTAACACACACGAGCAGTACTTC.

The CDR3 DNA reads as TGCGCCAGCAGCCAAGATCGTTCAAAGGGAGAGACCCAGTACTTC. Translation: CASSQDRSKGETQYF. The chain combines TRBV4-3 with TRBJ2-5; D is ambiguous. Germline V gene data show CDR1 as LGHNA and CDR2 as YSLEER. This CDR3 has 15 residues. Trimming cost V 0 bases and J 4 bases, with 12 bases left between them.

The chain links TRBV5-1 to TRBJ2-3; D may match TRBD1 or TRBD2 (5 bases each). The CDR3 contains 13 residues. The ends were cut back, 6 bases at V and 6 bases at J, with 14 bases in the middle. CDR1 is SGHRS and CDR2 is YFSETQ in the germline V gene. The CDR3 nucleotides read TGCGCCAGCAACCTCGAGTGGGGGGATACGCAGTATTTT. Amino acids: CASNLEWGDTQYF.

The chain combines TRBV11-2 with TRBJ1-1, with unresolved D. The CDR3 loop spans 13 amino acids. Trimming removed 4 bases from V and 6 bases from J, with 12 bases in between. CDR1 SGHAT and CDR2 FQNNGV come from the germline V gene. CDR3 bases: TGTGCCAGCAGCTCAGTGGGAGGGTCTGAAGCTTTCTTT. It codes for CASSSVGGSEAFF.

V and J are TRBV11-2 and TRBJ2-1; a weak D match, TRBD2 (5 bases). CDR1 and CDR2 from the germline V gene are SGHAT and FQNNGV. V dropped 3 bases and J dropped 11 bases, with 11 bases sitting between them. The CDR3 covers 12 residues. CDR3 loop: CASSLGAGKQFF. The DNA for the CDR3 is TGTGCCAGCAGCTTGGGCGCGGGTAAGCAGTTCTTC.

The table lists this clone with a few counts. This chain uses TRBV2 with TRBJ1-1, with D possibly matching TRBD1 (5 bases). CDR3 length: 14 amino acids. Deletions cut 4 bases from V and 7 bases from J, with 16 bases between. Germline loops: CDR1 SNHLY, CDR2 FYNNEI. The CDR3 region is CASSAWAWGGEAFF. The CDR3 coding sequence is TGTGCCAGCAGTGCCTGGGCTTGGGGGGGTGAAGCTTTCTTT.

The rearrangement links TRBV3-1 (or the pseudogene TRBV3-2) to TRBJ2-5, with 10 positions matching TRBD2. The CDR3 has 15 amino acids. Germline CDR1 and CDR2: LGHDT and YNNKEL (reference sequence). V shed 6 bases and J 5 bases; nucleotides not matched to a gene: 9. In nucleotides, the CDR3 is TGTGCCAGCAGGCAAAGCGGGAGGGCCATGGAGACCCAGTACTTC. Its translation is CASRQSGRAMETQYF.

This clone was seen more than once but under ten times. The rearrangement uses TRBV21-1 and TRBJ2-7; the table names TRBD1, a call not compared with the DNA. TRBV21-1 is classified as a pseudogene. This CDR3 spans 16 amino acids. CDR3 sequence: CASSKIPNRVDHEQYF. In DNA, the CDR3 is TGTGCCAGCAGCAAAATCCCCAACAGGGTAGACCACGAGCAGTACTTC.

The V and J genes are TRBV19 and TRBJ2-7; 10 bases are a match to TRBD2. This CDR3 has 17 residues. With 6 bases clipped from V and 2 bases from J, the junction kept 13 bases outside the gene matches. The germline gives CDR1 LNHDA, CDR2 SQIVND (reference sequence). The CDR3 DNA reads as TGTGCCAGTAGACCCAAGGATAGCGGGAGGAGGGCCTACGAGCAGTACTTC. Encoded protein: CASRPKDSGRRAYEQYF.

This clone came up a few times. V usage is TRBV3-1 (or the pseudogene TRBV3-2) and J usage is TRBJ1-5; tentative D call: TRBD1 (6 bases). V was shortened by 1 base and J by 6 bases, with 13 bases between the two germline ends. Germline V gene sequence: CDR1 LGHDT, CDR2 YNNKEL (reference sequence). This CDR3 comprises 15 residues. The CDR3 spells CASSQGLQGSQPQHF. For the CDR3, the DNA is TGTGCCAGCAGCCAAGGACTTCAGGGGAGTCAGCCCCAGCATTTT.

The chain couples TRBV14 to TRBJ2-4; 7 bases line up with TRBD1. Germline V lookup: CDR1 SGHDN, CDR2 FVKESK. Trimming took 4 bases from V and 8 from J; bases not matched to a gene: 2. The CDR3 spans 12 residues. The CDR3 reads CASSPRGYIQYF. The CDR3 DNA reads TGTGCCAGCAGCCCCAGGGGGTACATTCAGTACTTC.

The chain has TRBV19 and TRBJ2-2, with TRBD2 as a possible D gene (5 bases). Trimming took 7 bases from V and 4 from J, leaving 16 bases between them. This CDR3 is built from 15 residues. Germline V gives CDR1 LNHDA, CDR2 SQIVND (reference sequence). CDR3 DNA: TGTGCCAGTAATCCCGTGGGGAGCCCCACCGGGGAGCTGTTTTTT. It encodes CASNPVGSPTGELFF.

This chain joins TRBV10-3 and TRBJ1-4; 7 nucleotides line up with TRBD1. The CDR3 spans 13 residues. Germline-derived CDR1 and CDR2 are ENHRY and SYGVKD. With 10 bases clipped from V and 5 bases from J, the junction kept 7 bases outside the gene matches. DNA for the CDR3: TGTGCCAGTACGGGACAGCTCAATGAAAAACTGTTTTTT. Translated: CASTGQLNEKLFF.

This clone has only a few counts. The chain combines TRBV19 with TRBJ2-2; D not resolved. V was cut by 2 bases and J by 5 bases, with 9 bases left in between. The CDR3 spans 14 residues. Germline lookup yields CDR1 LNHDA and CDR2 SQIVND (reference sequence). CDR3 protein: CASSISRRTGELFF. The CDR3 bases are TGTGCCAGTAGTATATCCAGAAGGACCGGGGAGCTGTTTTTT. Full variable domain (missing parts from reference TRBV19 and TRBJ2-2): DGGITQSPKYLFRKEGQNVTLSCEQNLNHDAMYWYRQDPGQGLRLIYYSQIVNDFQKGDIAEGYSVSREKKESFPLTVTSAQKNPTAFYLCASSISRRTGELFFGEGSRLTVL.

This rearrangement joins TRBV25-1 to TRBJ2-5; 9 nucleotides line up with TRBD1. The germline CDR1 and CDR2 sequences are MGHDK and SYGVNS. J was trimmed by 4 bases and V by 6 bases; bases with no gene match: 6. The CDR3 sequence is 14 residues long. CDR3: CASSTGTGSETQYF. The CDR3 DNA is TGTGCCAGCAGCACCGGGACAGGGTCAGAGACCCAGTACTTC.

This clone was detected a few times. The chain joins TRBV19 to TRBJ2-3; D not certain. The CDR3 runs to 12 residues. CDR1 and CDR2 (germline): LNHDA, SQIVND (reference sequence). V lost 3 bases and J 1 base, leaving 2 bases between the germline ends. This CDR3 is CASSIGTDTQYF. CDR3 sequence (DNA): TGTGCCAGTAGTATTGGCACAGATACGCAGTATTTT.

V and J are TRBV7-9 and TRBJ1-1; 8 nucleotides agree with TRBD1. The CDR3 is 15 amino acids. J was trimmed by 2 bases and V by 1 base; bases with no gene match: 3. CDR1 and CDR2 from the germline V gene are SEHNR and FQNEAQ (reference sequence). CDR3 in amino acids: CASSLVSGGNTEAFF. The CDR3 DNA sequence: TGTGCCAGCAGCTTAGTTTCAGGGGGCAACACTGAAGCTTTCTTT.

The genes are TRBV20-1 and TRBJ2-5; TRBD1 matches 10 bases. Germline V gives CDR1 DFQATT, CDR2 SNEGSKA (reference sequence). Trimming removed 3 bases from V and 4 bases from J; junction bases left unmatched: 8. The CDR3 consists of 15 residues. CDR3 in amino acids: CSASIWDRGSETQYF. The DNA of the CDR3 is TGCAGTGCTAGTATATGGGACAGGGGATCAGAGACCCAGTACTTC.

The sample holds a few counts of this clone. This chain links TRBV19 with TRBJ2-2; 11 nucleotides match TRBD2. The CDR3 is made up of 16 amino acids. Germline V gene data show CDR1 as LNHDA and CDR2 as SQIVND (reference sequence). V was clipped by 7 bases and J by 2 bases; unmatched bases: 6. CDR3 residues: CASKLAGGTNTGELFF. In DNA form, the CDR3 reads TGTGCCAGTAAGCTAGCGGGAGGAACTAACACCGGGGAGCTGTTTTTT.

The V gene is TRBV7-8, the J gene TRBJ2-3, with 8 nucleotides matching TRBD2. The germline V gene encodes CDR1 SGHVS and CDR2 FQNEAQ. The CDR3 has 16 residues. With 5 bases clipped from V and 5 bases from J, the junction kept 12 bases outside the gene matches. The CDR3 region has the DNA TGTGCCAGCAGCCGAGACCTAAGCGGGGGAGGAGATACGCAGTATTTT. Its translation is CASSRDLSGGGDTQYF.

This sequence joins TRBV4-1 and TRBJ1-3; D gene uncertain. Trimming pared 1 base from V and 4 bases from J, leaving 14 bases between. The CDR3 is 16 amino acids. From germline, CDR1 is MGHRA and CDR2 YSYEKL. CDR3 sequence reads: CASSQVLATEGNTIYF. The CDR3 DNA follows: TGCGCCAGCAGCCAAGTACTCGCTACCGAAGGAAACACCATATATTTT.

This rearrangement joins TRBV4-3 to TRBJ2-1, with 8 bases matching TRBD2. From germline, CDR1 is LGHNA and CDR2 YSLEER. Trimming took 3 bases from V and 0 from J; bases not matched to a gene: 10. CDR3 length equals 18 residues. The CDR3 protein is CASSQRGAGGGSYNEQFF. The CDR3 DNA sequence: TGCGCCAGCAGCCAGAGGGGGGCGGGGGGCGGCTCCTACAATGAGCAGTTCTTC.

The rearrangement uses TRBV2 and TRBJ2-2; D gene ambiguous. CDR1 and CDR2 (germline): SNHLY, FYNNEI. The CDR3 length is 14 residues. V lost 8 bases to trimming and J lost 0 bases, with 10 bases between them. CDR3 loop: CASLGGTNTGELFF. As DNA, the CDR3 is TGTGCCAGCCTGGGCGGAACGAACACCGGGGAGCTGTTTTTT.

The rearrangement uses TRBV4-2 and TRBJ2-1; 10 bases map to TRBD2. The CDR3 extends over 17 amino acids. The V gene end was trimmed by 0 bases and the J gene end by 9 bases; junction bases not matched to a gene: 11. The germline V gene encodes CDR1 LGHNA and CDR2 YNFKEQ. CDR3 sequence reads: CASSQDHPAGGPGEQFF. Here the CDR3 DNA reads TGTGCCAGCAGCCAAGATCACCCAGCGGGAGGGCCGGGTGAGCAGTTCTTC.

V and J are TRBV27 and TRBJ2-7, with D uncertain. Germline CDR1 MNHEY, CDR2 SMNVEV (reference sequence). The CDR3 length is 15 residues. V was shortened by 0 bases and J by 3 bases, with 12 bases between the two germline ends. In nucleotides, the CDR3 is TGTGCCAGCAGTTTATCGGACCCCGGCCGCTACGAGCAGTACTTC. Encoded protein: CASSLSDPGRYEQYF.